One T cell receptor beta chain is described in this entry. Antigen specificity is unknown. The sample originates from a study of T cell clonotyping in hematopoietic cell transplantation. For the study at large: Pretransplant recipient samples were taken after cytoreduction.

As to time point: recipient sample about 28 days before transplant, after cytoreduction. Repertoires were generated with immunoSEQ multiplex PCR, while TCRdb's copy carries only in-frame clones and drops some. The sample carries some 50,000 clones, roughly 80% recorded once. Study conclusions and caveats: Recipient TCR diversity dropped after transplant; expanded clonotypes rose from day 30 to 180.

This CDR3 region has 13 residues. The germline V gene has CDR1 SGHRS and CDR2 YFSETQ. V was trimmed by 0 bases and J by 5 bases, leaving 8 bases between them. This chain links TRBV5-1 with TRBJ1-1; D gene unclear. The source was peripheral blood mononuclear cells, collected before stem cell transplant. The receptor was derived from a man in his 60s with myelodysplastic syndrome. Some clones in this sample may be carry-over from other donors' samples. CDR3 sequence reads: CASSLDRRTEAFF. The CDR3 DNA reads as TGCGCCAGCAGCTTGGACAGACGGACTGAAGCTTTCTTT. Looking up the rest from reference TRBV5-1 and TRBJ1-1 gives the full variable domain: KAGVTQTPRYLIKTRGQQVTLSCSPISGHRSVSWYQQTPGQGLQFLFEYFSETQRNKGNFPGRFSGRQFSNSRSEMNVSTLELGDSALYLCASSLDRRTEAFFGQGTRLTVV.